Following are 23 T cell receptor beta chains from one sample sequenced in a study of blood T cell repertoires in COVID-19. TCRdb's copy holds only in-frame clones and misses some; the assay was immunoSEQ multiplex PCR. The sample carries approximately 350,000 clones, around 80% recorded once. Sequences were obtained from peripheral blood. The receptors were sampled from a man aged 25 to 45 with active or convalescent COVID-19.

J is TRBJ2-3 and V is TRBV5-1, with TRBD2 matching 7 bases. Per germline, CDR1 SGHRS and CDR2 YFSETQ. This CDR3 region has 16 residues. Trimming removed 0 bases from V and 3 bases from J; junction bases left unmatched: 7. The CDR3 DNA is TGCGCCAGCAGCTTGGCGGGCGGGAGTTATACAGATACGCAGTATTTT. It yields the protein CASSLAGGSYTDTQYF.

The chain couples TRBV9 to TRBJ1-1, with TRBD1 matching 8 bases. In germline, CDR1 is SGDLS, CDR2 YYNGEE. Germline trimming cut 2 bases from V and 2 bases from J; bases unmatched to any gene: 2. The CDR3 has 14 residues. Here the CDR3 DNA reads TGTGCCAGCAGCGTCGGGACAGGAAACACTGAAGCTTTCTTT. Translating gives CASSVGTGNTEAFF.

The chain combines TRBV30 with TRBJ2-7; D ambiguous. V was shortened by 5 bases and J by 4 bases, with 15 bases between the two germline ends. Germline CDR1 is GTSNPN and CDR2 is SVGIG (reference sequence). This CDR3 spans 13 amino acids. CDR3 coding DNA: TGTGCCTGGTCCGCCTGGCCTCTTTACGAGCAGTACTTC. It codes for CAWSAWPLYEQYF.

The CDR3 DNA follows: TGTGCCAGCAGCCCGGGGGAGTGGGACCAGCCCCAGCATTTT. Amino acid sequence: CASSPGEWDQPQHF. The chain links TRBV5-8 to TRBJ1-5, with D maybe TRBD1 (5 bases). Trimming took 4 bases from V and 7 from J, leaving 15 bases between them. The CDR3 is 14 residues long. CDR1 is SGHTS and CDR2 is YDEGEE in the germline V gene.

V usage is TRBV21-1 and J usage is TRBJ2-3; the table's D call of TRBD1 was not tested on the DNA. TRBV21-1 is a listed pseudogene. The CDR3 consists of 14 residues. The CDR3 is CASSKGDREDTQYF. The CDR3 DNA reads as TGTGCCAGCAGCAAAGGGGACAGGGAAGATACGCAGTATTTT.

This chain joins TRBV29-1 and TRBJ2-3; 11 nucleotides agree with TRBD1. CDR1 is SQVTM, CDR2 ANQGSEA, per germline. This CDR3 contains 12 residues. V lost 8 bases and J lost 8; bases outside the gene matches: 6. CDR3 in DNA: TGCAGCTTGGGACAGGGGGAAGGTACGCAGTATTTT. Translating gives CSLGQGEGTQYF.

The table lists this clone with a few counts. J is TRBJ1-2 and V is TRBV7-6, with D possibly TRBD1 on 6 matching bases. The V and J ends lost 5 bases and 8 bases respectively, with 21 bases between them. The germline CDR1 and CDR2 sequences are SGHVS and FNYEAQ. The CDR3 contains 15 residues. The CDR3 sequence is CASSVKQGSRGGYTF. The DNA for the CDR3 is TGTGCCAGCAGCGTAAAACAGGGTAGCAGAGGAGGCTACACCTTC.

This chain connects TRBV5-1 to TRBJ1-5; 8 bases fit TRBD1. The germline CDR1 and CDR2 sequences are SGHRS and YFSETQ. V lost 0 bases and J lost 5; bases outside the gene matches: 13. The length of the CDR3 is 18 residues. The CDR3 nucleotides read TGCGCCAGCAGCTTGGCGCCCCCCACAGGGGGTGGTGATCAGCCCCAGCATTTT. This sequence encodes CASSLAPPTGGGDQPQHF.

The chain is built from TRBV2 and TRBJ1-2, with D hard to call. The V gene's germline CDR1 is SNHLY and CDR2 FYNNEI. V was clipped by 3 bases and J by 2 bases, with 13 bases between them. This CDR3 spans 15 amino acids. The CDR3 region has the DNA TGTGCCAGCAGTGATTGGCAGGAGGTCAACTATGGCTACACCTTC. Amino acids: CASSDWQEVNYGYTF.

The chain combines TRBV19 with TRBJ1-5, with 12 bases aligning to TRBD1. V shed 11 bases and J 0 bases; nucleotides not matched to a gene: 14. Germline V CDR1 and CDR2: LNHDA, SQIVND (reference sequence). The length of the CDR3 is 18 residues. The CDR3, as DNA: TGTGCCGGATTTCCGGGACAGGGGGCTCTAAATAGCAATCAGCCCCAGCATTTT. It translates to CAGFPGQGALNSNQPQHF.

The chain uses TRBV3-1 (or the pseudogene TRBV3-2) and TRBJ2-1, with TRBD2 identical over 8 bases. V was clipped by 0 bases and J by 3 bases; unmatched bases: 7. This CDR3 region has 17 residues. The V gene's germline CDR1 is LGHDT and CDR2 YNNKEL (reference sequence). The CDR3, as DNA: TGTGCCAGCAGCCAAGAAGGCTGGGCGGGGGGCTACAATGAGCAGTTCTTC. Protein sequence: CASSQEGWAGGYNEQFF.

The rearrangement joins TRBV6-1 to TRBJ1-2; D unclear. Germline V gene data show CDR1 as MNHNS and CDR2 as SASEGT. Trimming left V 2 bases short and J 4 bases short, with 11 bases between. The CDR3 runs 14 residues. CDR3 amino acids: CASSETRGIYGYTF. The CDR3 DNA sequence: TGTGCCAGCAGTGAAACTAGAGGAATCTATGGCTACACCTTC.

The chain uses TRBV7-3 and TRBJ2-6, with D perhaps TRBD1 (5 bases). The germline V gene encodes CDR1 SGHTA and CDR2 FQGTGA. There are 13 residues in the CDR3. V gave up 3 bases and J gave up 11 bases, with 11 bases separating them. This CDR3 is CASSFDKGYVLTF. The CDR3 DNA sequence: TGTGCCAGCAGCTTTGACAAGGGGTACGTCCTGACTTTC.

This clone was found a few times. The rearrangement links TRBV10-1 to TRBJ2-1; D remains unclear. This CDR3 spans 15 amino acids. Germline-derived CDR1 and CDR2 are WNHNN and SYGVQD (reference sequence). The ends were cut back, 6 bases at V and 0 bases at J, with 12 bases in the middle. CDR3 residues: CASRPKTLSYNEQFF. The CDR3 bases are TGCGCCAGCAGGCCTAAGACACTCTCCTACAATGAGCAGTTCTTC.

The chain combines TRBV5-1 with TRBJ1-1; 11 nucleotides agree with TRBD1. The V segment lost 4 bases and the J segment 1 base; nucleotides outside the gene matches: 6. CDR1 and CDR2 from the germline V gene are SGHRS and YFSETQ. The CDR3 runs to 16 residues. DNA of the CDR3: TGCGCCAGCAGCCCCCCAGGGACAGGGGGGAACACTGAAGCTTTCTTT. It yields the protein CASSPPGTGGNTEAFF.

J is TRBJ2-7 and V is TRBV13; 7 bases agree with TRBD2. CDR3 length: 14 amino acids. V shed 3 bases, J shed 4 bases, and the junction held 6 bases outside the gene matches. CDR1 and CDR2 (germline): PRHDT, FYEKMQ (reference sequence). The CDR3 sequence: CASSLGGRSYEQYF. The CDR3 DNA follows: TGTGCCAGCAGCTTGGGGGGGAGAAGTTACGAGCAGTACTTC. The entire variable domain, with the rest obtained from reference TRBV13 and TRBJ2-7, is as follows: AAGVIQSPRHLIKEKRETATLKCYPIPRHDTVYWYQQGPGQDPQFLISFYEKMQSDKGSIPDRFSAQQFSDYHSELNMSSLELGDSALYFCASSLGGRSYEQYFGPGTRLTVT.

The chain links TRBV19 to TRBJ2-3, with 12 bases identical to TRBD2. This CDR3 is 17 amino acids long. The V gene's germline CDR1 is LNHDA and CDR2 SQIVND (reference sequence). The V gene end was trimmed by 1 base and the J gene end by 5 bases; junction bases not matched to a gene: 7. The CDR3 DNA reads TGTGCCAGTAGTATAGTAGGGCTAGCGGGGGGGGTAGATACGCAGTATTTT. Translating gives CASSIVGLAGGVDTQYF.

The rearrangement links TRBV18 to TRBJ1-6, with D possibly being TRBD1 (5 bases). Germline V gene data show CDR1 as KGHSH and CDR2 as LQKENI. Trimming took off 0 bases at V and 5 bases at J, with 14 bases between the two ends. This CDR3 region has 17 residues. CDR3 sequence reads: CASSPPAGLSDNSPLHF. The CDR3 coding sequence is TGTGCCAGCTCACCACCGGCAGGGCTTTCCGATAATTCACCCCTCCACTTT.

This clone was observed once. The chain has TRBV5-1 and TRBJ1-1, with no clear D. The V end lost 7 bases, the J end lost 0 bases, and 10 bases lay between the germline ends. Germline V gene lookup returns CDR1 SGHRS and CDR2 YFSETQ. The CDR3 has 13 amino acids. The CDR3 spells CASVDGVNTEAFF. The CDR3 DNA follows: TGCGCCAGCGTAGACGGGGTGAACACTGAAGCTTTCTTT.

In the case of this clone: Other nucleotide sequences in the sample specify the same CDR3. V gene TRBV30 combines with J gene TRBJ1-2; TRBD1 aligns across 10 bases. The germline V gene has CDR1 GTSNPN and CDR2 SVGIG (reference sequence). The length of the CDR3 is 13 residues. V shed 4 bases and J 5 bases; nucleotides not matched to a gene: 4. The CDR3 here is CAWTSGQGYGYTF. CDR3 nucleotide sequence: TGTGCCTGGACCTCGGGACAGGGGTATGGCTACACCTTC.

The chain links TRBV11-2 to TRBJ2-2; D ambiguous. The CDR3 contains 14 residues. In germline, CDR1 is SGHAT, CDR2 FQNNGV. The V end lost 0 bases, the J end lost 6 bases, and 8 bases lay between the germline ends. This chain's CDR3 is CASSLEAGAGELFF. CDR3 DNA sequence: TGTGCCAGCAGCTTAGAGGCAGGCGCCGGGGAGCTGTTTTTT.

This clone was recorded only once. The CDR3 loop reads CASSRWLAGRSTDTQYF. In DNA form, the CDR3 reads TGTGCCAGCAGCCGCTGGCTAGCGGGGAGAAGCACAGATACGCAGTATTTT. V is TRBV7-3 and J is TRBJ2-3; 9 nucleotides align to TRBD2. V lost 5 bases, J lost 0 bases, and 9 bases stayed unmatched. The CDR3 loop spans 17 amino acids. The germline CDR1 and CDR2 sequences are SGHTA and FQGTGA.

CDR3 amino acids: CASSRPDRDEAFF. As DNA, the CDR3 is TGTGCCAGCAGCCGACCGGACAGGGATGAAGCTTTCTTT. The chain is built from TRBV16 and TRBJ1-1, with 8 bases aligning to TRBD1. This CDR3 contains 13 residues. Trimming took 4 bases from V and 7 from J; bases not matched to a gene: 5. Germline V gene sequence: CDR1 KGHSY, CDR2 FQNENV.